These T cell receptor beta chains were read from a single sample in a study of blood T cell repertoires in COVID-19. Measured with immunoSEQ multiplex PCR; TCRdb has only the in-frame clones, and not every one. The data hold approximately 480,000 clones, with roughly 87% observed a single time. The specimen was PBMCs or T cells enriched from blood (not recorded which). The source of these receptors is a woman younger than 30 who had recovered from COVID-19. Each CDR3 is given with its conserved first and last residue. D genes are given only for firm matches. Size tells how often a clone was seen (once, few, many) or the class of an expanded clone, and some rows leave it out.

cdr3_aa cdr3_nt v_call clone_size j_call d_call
CASSEIWAAGGPQHF TGTGCCAGCAGTGAAATCTGGGCTGCGGGTGGGCCCCAGCATTTT TRBV6-1 . TRBJ1-5 .
CASSSRGTGENTEAFF TGTGCCAGCAGCAGCCGGGGGACAGGGGAGAACACTGAAGCTTTCTTT TRBV5-4 . TRBJ1-1 TRBD1
CASSQDPGNTEAFF TGTGCCAGCAGCCAAGATCCAGGTAACACTGAAGCTTTCTTT TRBV3-1/TRBV3-2 . TRBJ1-1 .
CASSSGLAGAYEQYF TGTGCCAGCAGCTCAGGACTAGCCGGGGCCTACGAGCAGTACTTC TRBV7-2 . TRBJ2-7 TRBD2
CASRPSGGFSYNEQFF TGCGCCAGCAGGCCTAGCGGGGGTTTCTCCTACAATGAGCAGTTCTTC TRBV10-2 . TRBJ2-1 TRBD2
CASSDKGGNTEAFF TGTGCCAGCAGTGATAAAGGGGGTAACACTGAAGCTTTCTTT TRBV2 . TRBJ1-1 .
CASSQDGGSPEAFF TGTGCCAGCAGCCAAGATGGGGGGAGCCCTGAAGCTTTCTTT TRBV3-1/TRBV3-2 . TRBJ1-1 .
CATKGAAYQPQHF TGTGCCACCAAAGGAGCGGCGTATCAGCCCCAGCATTTT TRBV19 . TRBJ1-5 .
CASSRIIGGNSPLHF TGCGCCAGCAGCCGAATAATCGGGGGAAATTCACCCCTCCACTTT TRBV4-1 . TRBJ1-6 .
CATSDTGSYNEQFF TGTGCCACCAGTGACACGGGGTCCTACAATGAGCAGTTCTTC TRBV24-1 . TRBJ2-1 .
CASRSTGKNQPQHF TGTGCCAGCAGATCGACAGGGAAGAATCAGCCCCAGCATTTT TRBV27 . TRBJ1-5 TRBD1
CSASRLAGGSDTQYF TGCAGTGCTAGTCGACTAGCGGGGGGATCGGATACGCAGTATTTT TRBV20-1 once TRBJ2-3 TRBD2
CASSQDAGNTIYF TGTGCCAGCAGCCAAGACGCTGGAAACACCATATATTTT TRBV3-1/TRBV3-2 few TRBJ1-3 .
CASSSEAGRKNIQYF TGCGCCAGCAGCTCGGAGGCGGGTCGGAAAAACATTCAGTACTTC TRBV5-1 . TRBJ2-4 .
CASSFRGSGSVDNEQFF TGCGCCAGCAGCTTCCGGGGGTCGGGGTCGGTAGACAATGAGCAGTTCTTC TRBV5-1 . TRBJ2-1 .
CASSLVGLATSEQFF TGTGCCAGCAGCTTGGTGGGACTAGCGACCTCGGAGCAGTTCTTC TRBV11-3 . TRBJ2-1 TRBD2
CASSPVGGYEQYF TGTGCCAGCAGTCCGGTGGGGGGATACGAGCAGTACTTC TRBV12-3/TRBV12-4 . TRBJ2-7 .
CASSLGGMNTEAFF TGCGCCAGCAGCTTGGGCGGCATGAACACTGAAGCTTTCTTT TRBV5-1 once TRBJ1-1 .
CASSSGSSGNTIYF TGTGCCAGCAGCTCAGGCAGCTCTGGAAACACCATATATTTT TRBV7-6 . TRBJ1-3 .
CASSFSGGTDTQYF TGCGCCAGCAGCTTTAGCGGGGGCACAGATACGCAGTATTTT TRBV5-1 . TRBJ2-3 TRBD2
CASNSLGNTIYF TGTGCCAGCAACAGCCTCGGAAACACCATATATTTT TRBV2 once TRBJ1-3 .
CASSVPMGGEETEAFF TGTGCCAGCAGTGTCCCCATGGGAGGGGAGGAAACTGAAGCTTTCTTT TRBV25-1 . TRBJ1-1 .
CASSWTQGLRTEAFF TGCGCCAGCAGCTGGACCCAGGGGCTACGGACTGAAGCTTTCTTT TRBV5-1 . TRBJ1-1 .
CASSLGTGGPQPQHF TGTGCCAGTAGTCTCGGGACAGGGGGCCCTCAGCCCCAGCATTTT TRBV19 . TRBJ1-5 TRBD1
CASSRDRGLNEQFF TGTGCCAGCTCACGCGACAGGGGGCTGAATGAGCAGTTCTTC TRBV18 . TRBJ2-1 TRBD1
CASSALDRGQPQHF TGTGCCAGCAGTGCCCTAGACAGGGGTCAGCCCCAGCATTTT TRBV2 few TRBJ1-5 TRBD1
CASREGGGNTIYF TGTGCCAGCAGGGAGGGAGGAGGAAACACCATATATTTT TRBV2 few TRBJ1-3 .
CAISRDREGFSEGAFF TGTGCCATCAGCCGGGACAGGGAAGGCTTTTCCGAAGGGGCTTTCTTT TRBV10-3 . TRBJ1-1 TRBD1
CSARREAEAFF TGCAGTGCTAGGAGGGAAGCTGAAGCTTTCTTT TRBV20-1 . TRBJ1-1 .
CASSQGGNYGYTF TGTGCCAGCAGCCAAGGAGGGAACTATGGCTACACCTTC TRBV14 . TRBJ1-2 .
CASSQDILVGDGGYTF TGTGCCAGCAGCCAAGATATCCTGGTGGGAGACGGTGGCTACACCTTC TRBV4-2 . TRBJ1-2 .
CASSWDRGHEQYF TGTGCCAGCAGCTGGGACAGGGGCCACGAGCAGTACTTC TRBV7-9 once TRBJ2-7 TRBD1
CSVDTDTQYF TGCAGCGTCGACACGGATACGCAGTATTTT TRBV29-1 few TRBJ2-3 .
CASSEGGQGAAGYTF TGTGCCAGCAGTGAAGGTGGGCAGGGGGCCGCTGGCTACACCTTC TRBV6-1 . TRBJ1-2 TRBD1
CASSPRGSGGEETQYF TGTGCCAGCAGCCCCCGGGGTAGCGGGGGGGAAGAGACCCAGTACTTC TRBV5-4 . TRBJ2-5 TRBD2
CASSYSARSNYGYTF TGTGCCAGCAGTTACTCGGCGAGGTCTAACTATGGCTACACCTTC TRBV6-5 . TRBJ1-2 .
CASSTRQGIIPYRPTMNTEAFF TGTGCCAGTAGTACACGACAGGGGATAATACCTTACCGCCCGACGATGAACACTGAAGCTTTCTTT TRBV19 . TRBJ1-1 TRBD1